These 6 T cell receptor beta chains came from one sample sequenced in a study of blood T cell repertoires in COVID-19. Using immunoSEQ multiplex PCR, the repertoire was profiled, and TCRdb retains in-frame clones only, with some absent. The sample carries under 300,000 clones, about 89% recorded once. Sequencing input: PBMCs or T cells enriched from blood (not recorded which). The receptor source for this set is a middle-aged man who had recovered from COVID-19.

The chain joins TRBV6-6 to TRBJ1-5, with TRBD1 as a possible D gene (6 bases). The CDR3 totals 14 residues. Germline V gene lookup returns CDR1 MNHNY and CDR2 SVGAGI (reference sequence). V was trimmed by 5 bases and J by 5 bases, leaving 13 bases between them. DNA for the CDR3: TGTGCCAGCAGTGCCAGGGGAGTGGATCAGCCCCAGCATTTT. Translation: CASSARGVDQPQHF.

The V call is TRBV18, the J call TRBJ1-2; TRBD1 aligns across 7 bases. Germline V CDR1 and CDR2: KGHSH, LQKENI. V dropped 6 bases and J dropped 2; count of bases not matched to a gene: 12. The CDR3 runs 16 residues. The chain's CDR3 is CASSLATGITNYGYTF. The CDR3 DNA reads as TGTGCCAGCTCCCTAGCGACAGGGATTACGAACTATGGCTACACCTTC.

This chain connects TRBV11-3 to TRBJ2-5, with 7 bases matching TRBD1. CDR3 size: 14 residues. The junction had 4 bases not matched to a gene; V was cut back by 5 bases and J by 1 base. The germline gives CDR1 SGHNT, CDR2 YENEEA. The CDR3 coding sequence is TGTGCCAGCAGCAACCGGGACAGCCAAGAGACCCAGTACTTC. Translating it yields CASSNRDSQETQYF.

This sequence joins TRBV28 and TRBJ2-3, with 8 bases aligning to TRBD1. This CDR3 spans 16 amino acids. Germline-derived CDR1 and CDR2 are MDHEN and SYDVKM. Trimming cost V 4 bases and J 3 bases; bases outside gene matches: 9. The CDR3 loop is CASSSPTGEVTDTQYF. CDR3 sequence (DNA): TGTGCCAGCAGTTCACCGACAGGGGAAGTGACAGATACGCAGTATTTT.

The chain uses TRBV5-1 and TRBJ2-5; 14 bases are shared with TRBD2. Trimming at V came to 5 bases and at J to 5 bases, leaving 8 bases not matched to a gene. The germline V gene has CDR1 SGHRS and CDR2 YFSETQ. The CDR3 runs 16 residues. This chain's CDR3 is CASRRTSGGPEETQYF. The CDR3 DNA follows: TGCGCCAGCAGAAGGACTAGCGGGGGGCCCGAGGAGACCCAGTACTTC.

This clone came up once. The rearrangement joins TRBV7-3 to TRBJ2-1, with 10 bases that match TRBD2. Losses at the gene ends were 1 base for V and 4 bases for J; bases not matched to a gene: 22. Germline V lookup: CDR1 SGHTA, CDR2 FQGTGA. The CDR3 spans 22 residues. CDR3 bases: TGTGCCAGCAGCTTAAAACGGCCGTCTATAGCGGGAGGCCGCAACGAATACAATGAGCAGTTCTTC. It specifies CASSLKRPSIAGGRNEYNEQFF.